The rows below give T cell receptor beta chains drawn from one sample of a study of T cell responses to AZD1222 COVID-19 vaccine. Assay used: immunoSEQ multiplex PCR; TCRdb lists only in-frame clones, some missing. The sample includes 150,000 or so clones, roughly four fifths seen only once; the top ten take roughly 4%. The sample consisted of peripheral blood, taken on day 0 of MenACWY control vaccination. These receptors came from an adult in good health. The conserved cysteine and the conserved F or W are not part of the CDR3 here.

j_gene: TRBJ2-7
len: 13
v_gene: TRBV27
CDR3aa: ASRHYGGNSYEQY

j_gene: TRBJ2-3
len: 15
v_gene: TRBV28
CDR3aa: ASSPWDREMFPDTQY

j_gene: TRBJ2-1
len: 14
v_gene: TRBV14
CDR3aa: ASSQLGLAARDEQF

j_gene: TRBJ2-6
len: 11
v_gene: TRBV5-8
CDR3aa: ASSLAGANVLT

j_gene: TRBJ2-2
len: 13
v_gene: TRBV5-4
CDR3aa: ASSLEASNTGELF

j_gene: TRBJ1-3
len: 13
v_gene: TRBV9
CDR3aa: ASSGGLKKGNTIY

j_gene: TRBJ2-3
len: 12
v_gene: TRBV7-9
CDR3aa: ASSFERSTDTQY

j_gene: TRBJ1-5
len: 13
v_gene: TRBV20-1
CDR3aa: SASPKTGGSQPQH

j_gene: TRBJ1-4
len: 11
v_gene: TRBV29-1
CDR3aa: SGKTGNNEKLF

j_gene: TRBJ1-3
len: 12
v_gene: TRBV4-2
CDR3aa: ASSQDRAPNTIY

j_gene: TRBJ1-1
len: 12
v_gene: TRBV11-2
CDR3aa: ASSLSLGNTEAF

j_gene: TRBJ2-7
len: 12
v_gene: TRBV19
CDR3aa: ASSIVGSRGEQY

j_gene: TRBJ1-6
len: 12
v_gene: TRBV6-5
CDR3aa: ATTFGTGNSPLH

j_gene: TRBJ2-5
len: 12
v_gene: TRBV11-2
CDR3aa: ASSRQGAGETQY

j_gene: TRBJ2-3
len: 12
v_gene: TRBV3-1/TRBV3-2
CDR3aa: ASSQASGQDTQY

j_gene: TRBJ2-1
len: 10
v_gene: TRBV11-1
CDR3aa: ASSLVVVEQF

j_gene: TRBJ1-2
len: 12
v_gene: TRBV5-6
CDR3aa: ASSFGQGNYGYT

j_gene: TRBJ1-2
len: 9
v_gene: TRBV29-1
CDR3aa: SVAANYGYT

j_gene: TRBJ2-1
len: 12
v_gene: TRBV24-1
CDR3aa: ATRPGASYNEQF

j_gene: TRBJ1-6
len: 12
v_gene: TRBV27
CDR3aa: ASCLGQGGSPLH

j_gene: TRBJ1-2
len: 13
v_gene: TRBV19
CDR3aa: ASIPDRARPYGYT

j_gene: TRBJ1-6
len: 14
v_gene: TRBV5-4
CDR3aa: ASSLVPTGANSPLH

j_gene: TRBJ1-1
len: 12
v_gene: TRBV4-1
CDR3aa: ASSLRTGGSEAF

j_gene: TRBJ1-1
len: 11
v_gene: TRBV5-8
CDR3aa: ASTGQLNTEAF

j_gene: TRBJ1-1
len: 13
v_gene: TRBV18
CDR3aa: ASSPDRAQNTEAF

j_gene: TRBJ1-1
len: 12
v_gene: TRBV6-5
CDR3aa: ASRDPGVPVEAF

j_gene: TRBJ2-5
len: 12
v_gene: TRBV4-2
CDR3aa: ASSAGGAQETQY

j_gene: TRBJ1-1
len: 12
v_gene: TRBV28
CDR3aa: ASSTRTVNTEAF

j_gene: TRBJ1-1
len: 13
v_gene: TRBV6-5
CDR3aa: ASRALGAKNTEAF

j_gene: TRBJ1-6
len: 9
v_gene: TRBV6-5
CDR3aa: ASSQNSPLH

j_gene: TRBJ1-2
len: 11
v_gene: TRBV7-3
CDR3aa: ASSLGSTEGYT